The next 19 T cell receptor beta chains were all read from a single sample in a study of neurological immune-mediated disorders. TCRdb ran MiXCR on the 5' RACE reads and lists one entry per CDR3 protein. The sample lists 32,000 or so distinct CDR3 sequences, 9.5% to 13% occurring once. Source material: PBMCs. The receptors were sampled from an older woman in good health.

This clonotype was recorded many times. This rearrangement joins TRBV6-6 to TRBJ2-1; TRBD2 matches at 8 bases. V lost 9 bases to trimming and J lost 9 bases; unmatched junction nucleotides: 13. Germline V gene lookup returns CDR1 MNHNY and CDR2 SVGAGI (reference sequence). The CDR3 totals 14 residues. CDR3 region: CASCAGTSYGEQFF. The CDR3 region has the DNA TGTGCCAGTTGTGCCGGGACTAGTTACGGTGAGCAGTTCTTC.

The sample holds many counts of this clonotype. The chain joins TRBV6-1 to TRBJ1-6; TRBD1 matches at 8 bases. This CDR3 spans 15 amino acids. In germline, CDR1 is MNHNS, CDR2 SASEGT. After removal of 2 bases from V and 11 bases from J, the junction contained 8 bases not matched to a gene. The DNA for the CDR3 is TGTGCCAGCAGTGAACTGGACAGGGCAACGACACCCCTCCACTTT. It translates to CASSELDRATTPLHF.

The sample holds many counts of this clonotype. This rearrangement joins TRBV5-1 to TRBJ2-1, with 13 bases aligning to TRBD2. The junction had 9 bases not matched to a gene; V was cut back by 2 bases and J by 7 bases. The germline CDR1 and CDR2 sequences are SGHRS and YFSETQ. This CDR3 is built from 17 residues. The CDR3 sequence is CASSLYPRTSGRNEQFF. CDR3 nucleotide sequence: TGCGCCAGCAGCTTATACCCCCGGACTAGCGGGAGAAATGAGCAGTTCTTC.

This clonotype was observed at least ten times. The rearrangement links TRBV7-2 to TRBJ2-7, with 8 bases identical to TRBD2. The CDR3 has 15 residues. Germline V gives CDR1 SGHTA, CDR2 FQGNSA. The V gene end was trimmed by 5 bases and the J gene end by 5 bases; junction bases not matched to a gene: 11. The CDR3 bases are TGTGCCAGCAGCCCAGTAGCGGGGAGTGGGAACGAGCAGTACTTC. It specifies CASSPVAGSGNEQYF.

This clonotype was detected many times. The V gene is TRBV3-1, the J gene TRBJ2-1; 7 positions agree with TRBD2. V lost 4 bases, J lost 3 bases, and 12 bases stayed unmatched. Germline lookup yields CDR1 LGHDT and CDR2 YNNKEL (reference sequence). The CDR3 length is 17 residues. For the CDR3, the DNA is TGTGCCAGCAGCCTTCGATTACGGGGGGTCCTCTACAATGAGCAGTTCTTC. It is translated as CASSLRLRGVLYNEQFF.

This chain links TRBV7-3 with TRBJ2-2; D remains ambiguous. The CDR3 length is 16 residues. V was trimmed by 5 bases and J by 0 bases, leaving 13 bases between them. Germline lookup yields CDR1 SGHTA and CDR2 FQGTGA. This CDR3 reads CASSPRGPTNTGELFF. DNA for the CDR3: TGTGCCAGCAGCCCTAGAGGACCGACGAACACCGGGGAGCTGTTTTTT.

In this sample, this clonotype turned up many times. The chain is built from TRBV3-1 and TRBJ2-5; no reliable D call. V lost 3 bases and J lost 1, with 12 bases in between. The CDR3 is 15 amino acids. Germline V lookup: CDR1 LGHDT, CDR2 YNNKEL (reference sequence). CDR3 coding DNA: TGTGCCAGCAGCCAGGCTGGATATTTCCAAGAGACCCAGTACTTC. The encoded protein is CASSQAGYFQETQYF.

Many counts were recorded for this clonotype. CDR3 sequence reads: CASSPGTDQPQHF. The CDR3 nucleotides are TGTGCCAGCTCACCCGGGACGGATCAGCCCCAGCATTTT. J is TRBJ1-5 and V is TRBV18; tentatively, D is TRBD1 (5 bases). CDR3 size: 13 residues. V was clipped by 3 bases and J by 5 bases, with 8 bases between them. Germline lookup yields CDR1 KGHSH and CDR2 LQKENI. Based on the CDR3 plus reference TRBV18 and TRBJ1-5, the full variable domain is NAGVMQNPRHLVRRRGQEARLRCSPMKGHSHVYWYRQLPEEGLKFMVYLQKENIIDESGMPKERFSAEFPKEGPSILRIQQVVRGDSAAYFCASSPGTDQPQHFGDGTRLSIL.

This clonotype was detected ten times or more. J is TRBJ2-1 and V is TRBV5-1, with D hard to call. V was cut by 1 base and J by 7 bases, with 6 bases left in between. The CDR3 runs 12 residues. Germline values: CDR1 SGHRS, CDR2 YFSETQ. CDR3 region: CASSLSRNEQFF. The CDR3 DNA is TGCGCCAGCAGCTTGAGCAGGAATGAGCAGTTCTTC. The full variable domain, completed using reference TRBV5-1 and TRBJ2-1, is KAGVTQTPRYLIKTRGQQVTLSCSPISGHRSVSWYQQTPGQGLQFLFEYFSETQRNKGNFPGRFSGRQFSNSRSEMNVSTLELGDSALYLCASSLSRNEQFFGPGTRLTVL.

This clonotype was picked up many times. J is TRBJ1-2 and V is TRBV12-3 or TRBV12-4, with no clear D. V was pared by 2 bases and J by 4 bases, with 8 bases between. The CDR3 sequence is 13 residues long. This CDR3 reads CASSLNRGYGYTF. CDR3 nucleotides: TGTGCCAGCAGTTTAAACAGAGGCTATGGCTACACCTTC.

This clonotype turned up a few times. The CDR3 is CASSQPRAGGNYGYTF. The CDR3, as DNA: TGCGCCAGCAGCCAACCCCGGGCTGGGGGTAACTATGGCTACACCTTC. This chain joins TRBV5-1 and TRBJ1-2; possible D gene TRBD1, 5 bases. The CDR3 has 16 amino acids. Germline CDR1 and CDR2: SGHRS and YFSETQ. V was cut by 4 bases and J by 1 base, with 17 bases left in between.

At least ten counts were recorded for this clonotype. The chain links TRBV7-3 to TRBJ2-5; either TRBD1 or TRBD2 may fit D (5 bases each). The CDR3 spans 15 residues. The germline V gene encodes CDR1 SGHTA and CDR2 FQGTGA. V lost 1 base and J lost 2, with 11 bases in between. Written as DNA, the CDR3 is TGTGCCAGCAGCTTAAGGGGGACGAAACAAGAGACCCAGTACTTC. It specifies CASSLRGTKQETQYF.

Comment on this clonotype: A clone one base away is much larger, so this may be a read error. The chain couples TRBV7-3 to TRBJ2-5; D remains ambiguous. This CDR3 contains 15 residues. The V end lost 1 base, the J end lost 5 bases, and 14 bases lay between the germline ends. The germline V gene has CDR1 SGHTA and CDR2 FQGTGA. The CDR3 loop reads CASSLIGVGLETQYF. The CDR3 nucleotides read TGTGCCAGCAGCTTAATTGGCGTGGGGTTGGAGACCCAGTACTTC.

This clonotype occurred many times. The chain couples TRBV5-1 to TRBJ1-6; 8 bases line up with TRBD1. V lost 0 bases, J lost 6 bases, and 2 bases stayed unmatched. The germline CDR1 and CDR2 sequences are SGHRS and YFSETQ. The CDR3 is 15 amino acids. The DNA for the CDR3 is TGCGCCAGCAGCTTGGGGACAGGGTCTAATTCACCCCTCCACTTT. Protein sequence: CASSLGTGSNSPLHF.

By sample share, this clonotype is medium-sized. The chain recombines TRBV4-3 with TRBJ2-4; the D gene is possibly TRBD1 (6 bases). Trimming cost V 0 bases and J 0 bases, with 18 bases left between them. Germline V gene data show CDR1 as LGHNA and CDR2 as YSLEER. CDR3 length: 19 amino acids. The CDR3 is CASSQDRYPWGQAKNIQYF. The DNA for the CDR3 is TGCGCCAGCAGCCAAGATAGGTACCCATGGGGACAAGCCAAAAACATTCAGTACTTC.

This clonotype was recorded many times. CDR3 bases: TGCGCCAGCAGCCAGATGGGGAGTTTTAATGAAAAACTGTTTTTT. Residues: CASSQMGSFNEKLFF. This chain connects TRBV4-3 to TRBJ1-4; D ambiguous. V was pared by 3 bases and J by 4 bases, with 12 bases between. Germline CDR1 LGHNA, CDR2 YSLEER. The CDR3 runs 15 residues.

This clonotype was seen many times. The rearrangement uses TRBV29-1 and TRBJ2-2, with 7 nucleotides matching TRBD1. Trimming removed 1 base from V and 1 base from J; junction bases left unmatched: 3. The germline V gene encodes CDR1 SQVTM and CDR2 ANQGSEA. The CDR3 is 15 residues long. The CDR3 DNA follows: TGCAGCGTTGAAGTGGGACAGTTGAACACCGGGGAGCTGTTTTTT. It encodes CSVEVGQLNTGELFF.

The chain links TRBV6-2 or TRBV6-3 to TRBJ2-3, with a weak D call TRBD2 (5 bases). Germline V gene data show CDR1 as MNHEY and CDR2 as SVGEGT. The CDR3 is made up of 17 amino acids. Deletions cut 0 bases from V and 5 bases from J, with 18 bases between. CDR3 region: CASSYSVSAGVGDTQYF. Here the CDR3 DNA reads TGTGCCAGCAGTTACTCGGTGTCAGCCGGGGTTGGAGATACGCAGTATTTT.

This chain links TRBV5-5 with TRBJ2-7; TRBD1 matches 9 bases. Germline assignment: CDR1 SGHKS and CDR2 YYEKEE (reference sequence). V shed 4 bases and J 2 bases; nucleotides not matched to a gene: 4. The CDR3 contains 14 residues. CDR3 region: CASSRGDRAYEQYF. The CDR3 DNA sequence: TGTGCCAGCAGCAGGGGGGACAGGGCCTACGAGCAGTACTTC.